These 6 T cell receptor beta chains were sequenced from one sample in a study of identical twins. TCRdb recomputed calls from the 5' RACE reads with MiXCR, one row per CDR3 protein. The data contain 600,000 to 700,000 distinct CDR3 sequences, over 20% of them singletons. The same sample was also used in a study of T cells expressing NK-cell markers.

Sequencing was carried out using PBMCs. The origin of the receptors is a woman under 30 in good health.

V is TRBV10-3 and J is TRBJ1-6; D unclear. Trimming shortened V by 4 bases and J by 7 bases, and 11 bases separated the two germline ends. The CDR3 spans 14 residues. Germline V gene data show CDR1 as ENHRY and CDR2 as SYGVKD. The chain's CDR3 is CAISAPGDNSPLHF. DNA of the CDR3: TGTGCCATCAGTGCGCCGGGAGACAATTCACCCCTCCACTTT.

The rearrangement joins TRBV7-9 to TRBJ1-1, with D possibly TRBD1 on 6 matching bases. This CDR3 has 17 amino acids. CDR1 and CDR2 from the germline V gene are SEHNR and FQNEAQ (reference sequence). V was clipped by 5 bases and J by 1 base, with 20 bases between them. CDR3 region: CASSTRGGEQWNTEAFF. CDR3 in DNA: TGTGCCAGCAGCACCCGAGGGGGTGAACAATGGAACACTGAAGCTTTCTTT.

The J gene is TRBJ2-7, the V gene TRBV6-2 or TRBV6-3; D is possibly TRBD1 (6 bases). Germline V gene sequence: CDR1 MNHEY, CDR2 SVGEGT. V was shortened by 6 bases and J by 0 bases, with 12 bases between the two germline ends. This CDR3 spans 14 amino acids. The CDR3: CASSRPDSSYEQYF. CDR3 nucleotide sequence: TGTGCCAGCAGCCGACCGGACAGCTCCTACGAGCAGTACTTC.

The chain is built from TRBV7-9 and TRBJ2-7; 7 bases agree with TRBD1. Unmatched junction bases numbered 12, after V lost 5 bases and J lost 5 bases. Germline-derived CDR1 and CDR2 are SEHNR and FQNEAQ (reference sequence). The CDR3 loop spans 15 amino acids. The CDR3 sequence is CASSVRTGRSDEQYF. The CDR3 nucleotides read TGTGCCAGCAGCGTACGGACAGGAAGATCGGACGAGCAGTACTTC.

This clonotype was counted only a few times. The chain carries TRBV6-1 and TRBJ2-1; TRBD2 is a possible D gene (6 bases). V was shortened by 7 bases and J by 9 bases, with 22 bases between the two germline ends. The CDR3 covers 15 residues. Germline lookup yields CDR1 MNHNS and CDR2 SASEGT. In DNA form, the CDR3 reads TGTGCCAGCACCTGGCGGGACCAGAGCTTTAGTGAGCAGTTCTTC. Its protein product is CASTWRDQSFSEQFF.

This clonotype came up a few times. V and J are TRBV7-8 and TRBJ2-7; weak D call: TRBD1 (6 bases). There are 15 residues in the CDR3. CDR1 SGHVS and CDR2 FQNEAQ come from the germline V gene. Trimming left V 3 bases short and J 2 bases short, with 14 bases between. The DNA for the CDR3 is TGTGCCAGCAGCTTTTTCCGGGACAATCCCTACGAGCAGTACTTC. Its translation is CASSFFRDNPYEQYF.